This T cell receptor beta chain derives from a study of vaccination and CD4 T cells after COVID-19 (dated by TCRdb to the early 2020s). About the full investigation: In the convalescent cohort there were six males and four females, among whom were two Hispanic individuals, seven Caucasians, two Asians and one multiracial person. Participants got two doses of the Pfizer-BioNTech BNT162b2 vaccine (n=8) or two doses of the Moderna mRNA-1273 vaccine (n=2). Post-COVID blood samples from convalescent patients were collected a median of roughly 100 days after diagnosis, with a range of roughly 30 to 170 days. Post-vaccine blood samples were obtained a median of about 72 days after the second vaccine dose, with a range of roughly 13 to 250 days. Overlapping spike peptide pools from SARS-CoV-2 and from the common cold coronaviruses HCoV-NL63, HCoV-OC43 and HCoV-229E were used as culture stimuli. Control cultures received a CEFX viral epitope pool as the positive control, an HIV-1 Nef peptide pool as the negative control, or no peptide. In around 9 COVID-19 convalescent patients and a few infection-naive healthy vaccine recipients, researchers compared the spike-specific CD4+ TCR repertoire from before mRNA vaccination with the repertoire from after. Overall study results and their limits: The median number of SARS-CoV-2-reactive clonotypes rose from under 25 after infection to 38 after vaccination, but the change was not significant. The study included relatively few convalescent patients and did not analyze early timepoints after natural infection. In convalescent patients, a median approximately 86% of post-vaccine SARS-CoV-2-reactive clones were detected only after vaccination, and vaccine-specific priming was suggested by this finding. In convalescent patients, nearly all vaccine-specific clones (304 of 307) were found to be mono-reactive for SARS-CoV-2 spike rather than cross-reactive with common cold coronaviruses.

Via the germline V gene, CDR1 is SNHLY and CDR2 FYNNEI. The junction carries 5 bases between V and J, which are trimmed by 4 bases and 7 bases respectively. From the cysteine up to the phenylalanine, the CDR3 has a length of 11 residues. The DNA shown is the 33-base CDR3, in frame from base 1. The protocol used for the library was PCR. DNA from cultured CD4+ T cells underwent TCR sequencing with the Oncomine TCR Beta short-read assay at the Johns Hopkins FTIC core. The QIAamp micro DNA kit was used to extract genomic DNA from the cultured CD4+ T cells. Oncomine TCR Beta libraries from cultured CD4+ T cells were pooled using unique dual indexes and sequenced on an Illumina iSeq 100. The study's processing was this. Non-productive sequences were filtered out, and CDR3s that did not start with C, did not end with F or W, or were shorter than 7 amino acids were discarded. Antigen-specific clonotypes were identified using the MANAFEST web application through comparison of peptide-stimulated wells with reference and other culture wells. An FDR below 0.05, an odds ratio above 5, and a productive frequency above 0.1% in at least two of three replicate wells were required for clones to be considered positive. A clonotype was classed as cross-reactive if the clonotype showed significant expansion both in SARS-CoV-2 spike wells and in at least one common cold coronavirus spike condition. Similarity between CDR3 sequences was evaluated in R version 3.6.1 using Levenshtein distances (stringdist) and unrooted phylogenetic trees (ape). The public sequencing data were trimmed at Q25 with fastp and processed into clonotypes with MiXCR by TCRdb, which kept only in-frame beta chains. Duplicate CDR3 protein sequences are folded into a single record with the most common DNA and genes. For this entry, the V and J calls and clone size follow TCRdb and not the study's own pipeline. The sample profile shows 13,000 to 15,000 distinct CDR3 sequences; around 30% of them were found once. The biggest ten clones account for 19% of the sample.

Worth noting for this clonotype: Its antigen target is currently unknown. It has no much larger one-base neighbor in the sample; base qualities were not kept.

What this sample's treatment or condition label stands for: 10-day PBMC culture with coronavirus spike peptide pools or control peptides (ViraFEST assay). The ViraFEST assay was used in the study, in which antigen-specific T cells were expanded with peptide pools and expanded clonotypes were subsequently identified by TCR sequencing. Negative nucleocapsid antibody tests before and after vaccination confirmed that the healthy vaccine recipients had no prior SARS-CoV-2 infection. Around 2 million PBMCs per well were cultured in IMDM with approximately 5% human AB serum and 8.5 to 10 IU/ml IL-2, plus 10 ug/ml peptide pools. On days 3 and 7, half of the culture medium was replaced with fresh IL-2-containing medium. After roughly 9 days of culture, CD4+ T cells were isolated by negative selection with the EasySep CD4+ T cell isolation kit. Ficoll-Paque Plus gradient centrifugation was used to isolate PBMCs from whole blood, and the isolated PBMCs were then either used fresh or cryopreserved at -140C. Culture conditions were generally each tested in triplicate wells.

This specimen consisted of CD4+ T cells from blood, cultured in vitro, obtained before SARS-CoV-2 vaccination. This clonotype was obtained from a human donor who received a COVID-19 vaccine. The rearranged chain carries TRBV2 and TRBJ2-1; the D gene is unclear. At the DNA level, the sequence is TGTGCCAGCAGTGGAGCGAATGAGCAGTTCTTC. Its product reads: CASSGANEQFF.